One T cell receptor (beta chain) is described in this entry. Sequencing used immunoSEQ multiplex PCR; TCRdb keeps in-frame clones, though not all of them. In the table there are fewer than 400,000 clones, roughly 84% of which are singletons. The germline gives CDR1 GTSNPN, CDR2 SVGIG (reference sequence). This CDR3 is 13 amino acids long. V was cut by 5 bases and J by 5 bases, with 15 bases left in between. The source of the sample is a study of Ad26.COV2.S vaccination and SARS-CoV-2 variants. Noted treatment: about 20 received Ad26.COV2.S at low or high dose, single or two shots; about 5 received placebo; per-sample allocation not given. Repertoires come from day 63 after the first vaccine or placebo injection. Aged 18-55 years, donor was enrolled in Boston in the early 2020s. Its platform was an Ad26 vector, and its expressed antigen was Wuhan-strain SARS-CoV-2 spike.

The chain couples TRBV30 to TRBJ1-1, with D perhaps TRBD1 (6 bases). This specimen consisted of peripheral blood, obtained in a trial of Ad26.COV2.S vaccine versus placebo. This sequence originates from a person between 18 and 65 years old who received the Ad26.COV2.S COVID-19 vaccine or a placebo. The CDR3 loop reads CAWALDSLTEAFF. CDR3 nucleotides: TGTGCCTGGGCACTGGACAGCCTTACTGAAGCTTTCTTT.